Each of the 25 T cell receptor beta chains below was sequenced from the same sample in a study of cytomegalovirus exposure and HLA in healthy donors. Researchers ran the PCR with 60 Vbeta and 13 Jbeta primers. Here immunoSEQ multiplex PCR was the method, and the copy in TCRdb shows in-frame clones only, minus some. The sample shows a few hundred thousand clones, approximately 91% of them seen only once. The sequencing sample was made of PBMCs. These receptors came from a girl aged 2 to 9 in good health and CMV-seronegative.

This clone is a singleton in its sample. The rearrangement links TRBV5-4 to TRBJ2-5; 7 bases agree with TRBD2. CDR1 is SGHNT, CDR2 YYREEE, per germline (reference sequence). J was trimmed by 5 bases and V by 0 bases; bases with no gene match: 10. The CDR3 runs 16 residues. The CDR3 coding sequence is TGTGCCAGCAGCTTGGCTGGGACTACCGGGGAGGAGACCCAGTACTTC. Protein: CASSLAGTTGEETQYF.

A remark on this clone: One end of the junction does not line up with germline, which may come from a read error. The chain couples TRBV4-1 to TRBJ2-2; a possible D gene is TRBD1 (6 bases). The CDR3 covers 16 residues. CDR1 and CDR2 (germline): MGHRA, YSYEKL. The CDR3: CASSHPDRTNTRELFF. The CDR3 DNA reads as TGCGCCAGCAGCCACCCAGACAGGACGAACACCAGGGAGCTGTTTTTT.

This clone appeared once. This chain uses TRBV11-2 with TRBJ2-1, with D maybe TRBD2 (6 bases). This CDR3 comprises 16 residues. Trimming removed 4 bases at V and 7 bases at J, with 20 bases between. Germline CDR1 is SGHAT and CDR2 is FQNNGV. CDR3 in DNA: TGTGCCAGCAGCTCGGGTCCGGTGGCGGGAATGAATGAGCAGTTCTTC. Its translation is CASSSGPVAGMNEQFF.

The chain uses TRBV30 and TRBJ1-1; D perhaps matches TRBD1 (6 bases). V was pared by 3 bases and J by 1 base, with 9 bases between. The germline V gene has CDR1 GTSNPN and CDR2 SVGIG (reference sequence). This CDR3 is 13 amino acids long. As DNA, the CDR3 is TGTGCCTGGAGACGAGGGGGGAACACTGAAGCTTTCTTT. Translation gives CAWRRGGNTEAFF.

In regard to this clone: A junction boundary mismatches the germline segment, possibly from a read error. The rearrangement joins TRBV29-1 to TRBJ2-5; 8 bases are a match to TRBD1. Germline V gene lookup returns CDR1 SQVTM and CDR2 ANQGSEA. This CDR3 region has 11 residues. In DNA form, the CDR3 reads TGCAGCGTCCTTTATTGGACAGGGCCAGACTTC. Translation gives CSVLYWTGPDF.

The rearrangement links TRBV10-3 to TRBJ2-1, with 8 bases matching TRBD2. V dropped 9 bases and J dropped 7; count of bases not matched to a gene: 14. Per germline, CDR1 ENHRY and CDR2 SYGVKD. The CDR3 extends over 15 amino acids. The CDR3 nucleotides are TGTGCCATAAATAAGGGACTAGGGGCCAATAATGAGCAGTTCTTC. Its protein is CAINKGLGANNEQFF.

This rearrangement joins TRBV6-1 to TRBJ2-1; 9 bases are a match to TRBD2. V lost 2 bases and J lost 4; bases outside the gene matches: 3. This CDR3 region has 15 residues. The germline V gene encodes CDR1 MNHNS and CDR2 SASEGT. Written as DNA, the CDR3 is TGTGCCAGCAGTGAAACTCTAGCGGGGTACAATGAGCAGTTCTTC. Amino acid sequence: CASSETLAGYNEQFF.

The chain links TRBV10-1 to TRBJ2-6, with D uncertain. The germline CDR1 and CDR2 sequences are WNHNN and SYGVQD (reference sequence). The ends were cut back, 0 bases at V and 3 bases at J, with 12 bases in the middle. This CDR3 region has 17 residues. For the CDR3, the DNA is TGCGCCAGCAGTGAGTCCCCGAGTGGTGGTGGGGCCAACGTCCTGACTTTC. Its translation is CASSESPSGGGANVLTF.

The chain employs TRBV7-3 and TRBJ1-1; 7 bases are shared with TRBD1. Unmatched junction bases numbered 10, after V lost 4 bases and J lost 11 bases. CDR3 length: 13 residues. Germline CDR1 reads SGHTA; CDR2 reads FQGTGA. CDR3 residues: CASSWRTGMKAFF. For the CDR3, the DNA is TGTGCCAGCAGCTGGAGGACAGGTATGAAGGCTTTCTTT.

As for this clone: The same CDR3 can be traced to other DNA sequences in this sample. The chain employs TRBV12-5 and TRBJ2-1, with D hard to call. V lost 5 bases to trimming and J lost 5 bases, with 4 bases between them. CDR1 is LGHNT, CDR2 FRNRAP, per germline. The CDR3 contains 11 residues. CDR3: CASGLNNEQFF. The CDR3 DNA is TGTGCTAGTGGTCTAAACAATGAGCAGTTCTTC.

This clone was seen only once. V and J are TRBV7-8 and TRBJ2-7, with TRBD1 identical over 11 bases. V shed 3 bases, J shed 6 bases, and the junction held 4 bases outside the gene matches. CDR1 is SGHVS and CDR2 is FQNEAQ in the germline V gene. CDR3 size: 14 residues. CDR3 nucleotide sequence: TGTGCCAGCAGCTTTAGGACAGGGGGCGCCGAGCAGTACTTC. This gives the protein CASSFRTGGAEQYF.

This rearrangement joins TRBV9 to TRBJ2-7; tentatively, D is TRBD2 (5 bases). This CDR3 comprises 15 residues. V lost 3 bases, J lost 2 bases, and 15 bases lay in between. CDR1 and CDR2 from the germline V gene are SGDLS and YYNGEE. DNA for the CDR3: TGTGCCAGCAGCGGCCAAAGTTCCGGGACCTACGAGCAGTACTTC. Amino acids: CASSGQSSGTYEQYF.

The rearrangement uses TRBV23-1 and TRBJ1-2; 7 nucleotides line up with TRBD1. TRBV23-1 is sorted into the ORF group, with uncertain function. Trimming at V came to 6 bases and at J to 7 bases, leaving 8 bases not matched to a gene. This CDR3 contains 13 residues. The CDR3 coding sequence is TGCGCCAGCAGCCCGGGACAGACGGGTGGCTACACCTTC. As protein: CASSPGQTGGYTF.

This clone has just one count. The chain is built from TRBV6-5 and TRBJ1-5; TRBD1 is a possible D gene (5 bases). The CDR3 length is 12 residues. With 7 bases removed from V and 9 bases from J, the gap between germline ends came to 13 bases. Per the germline V gene, CDR1 is MNHEY and CDR2 is SVGAGI. The CDR3 DNA sequence: TGTGCCAGCAATCATAGGGGTAGGCCCCAGCATTTT. Translated: CASNHRGRPQHF.

The genes are TRBV7-2 and TRBJ2-3; 13 positions agree with TRBD2. The CDR3 runs 16 residues. The V segment lost 5 bases and the J segment 7 bases; nucleotides outside the gene matches: 9. Per germline, CDR1 SGHTA and CDR2 FQGNSA. CDR3 in amino acids: CASSETSGGAAYTQYF. CDR3 DNA sequence: TGTGCCAGCAGCGAAACTAGCGGGGGGGCGGCATATACGCAGTATTTT.

The rearrangement joins TRBV7-2 to TRBJ2-7; 12 bases match TRBD2. The germline gives CDR1 SGHTA, CDR2 FQGNSA. V gave up 4 bases and J gave up 3 bases; unmatched junction bases: 1. CDR3 length equals 14 residues. The CDR3 loop reads CASSWTSGIYEQYF. CDR3 in DNA: TGTGCCAGCAGCTGGACTAGCGGGATCTACGAGCAGTACTTC.

The chain is built from TRBV15 and TRBJ2-1; TRBD2 matches at 11 bases. CDR3 size: 16 residues. J gave up 7 bases and V 5 bases, and 10 bases lay outside the gene matches. Germline loops: CDR1 LNHNV, CDR2 YYDKDF (reference sequence). CDR3 amino acids: CATSRVPGLAENEQFF. CDR3 nucleotides: TGTGCCACCAGCCGCGTCCCGGGACTAGCGGAAAATGAGCAGTTCTTC.

The chain links TRBV10-2 to TRBJ2-1; perhaps TRBD1 as D (6 bases). Per the germline V gene, CDR1 is WSHSY and CDR2 is SAAADI. V was pared by 6 bases and J by 9 bases, with 15 bases between. This CDR3 is 13 amino acids long. CDR3: CASREIQGREQFF. CDR3 sequence (DNA): TGCGCCAGCAGGGAAATACAGGGACGTGAGCAGTTCTTC.

The CDR3 loop reads CASSDGRESYNEQFF. Here the CDR3 DNA reads TGTGCCAGCAGCGATGGGCGGGAGTCCTACAATGAGCAGTTCTTC. The chain employs TRBV7-9 and TRBJ2-1, with 7 bases that match TRBD2. J was trimmed by 1 base and V by 5 bases; bases with no gene match: 5. In germline, CDR1 is SEHNR, CDR2 FQNEAQ (reference sequence). The CDR3 is 15 residues long.

The V gene is TRBV9, the J gene TRBJ2-1, with TRBD1 matching 8 bases. CDR1 SGDLS and CDR2 YYNGEE come from the germline V gene. The CDR3 is 16 residues long. The ends lost 0 bases at V and 4 bases at J; junction bases unmatched: 6. In DNA form, the CDR3 reads TGTGCCAGCAGCGTAGCGGCAGGGGGCAATTACAATGAGCAGTTCTTC. Protein sequence: CASSVAAGGNYNEQFF.

The rearrangement uses TRBV5-4 and TRBJ2-3; TRBD2 aligns across 7 bases. With 4 bases clipped from V and 6 bases from J, the junction kept 11 bases outside the gene matches. CDR1 is SGHNT, CDR2 YYREEE, per germline (reference sequence). This CDR3 is 15 amino acids long. The CDR3, as DNA: TGTGCCAGCAGCCATATAGCGGGTGCCCCCGATACGCAGTATTTT. Translation gives CASSHIAGAPDTQYF.

V and J are TRBV6-5 and TRBJ2-3; 7 bases agree with TRBD2. V lost 6 bases and J lost 2; bases outside the gene matches: 8. The CDR3 runs 15 residues. The germline V gene encodes CDR1 MNHEY and CDR2 SVGAGI. CDR3 DNA sequence: TGTGCCAGCAGATATAACGGGGGGTCCACAGATACGCAGTATTTT. This codes for CASRYNGGSTDTQYF.

The chain couples TRBV2 to TRBJ1-1; unclear D gene. The CDR3 extends over 10 amino acids. The germline CDR1 and CDR2 sequences are SNHLY and FYNNEI. Trimming took off 3 bases at V and 7 bases at J, with 3 bases between the two ends. CDR3 sequence: CASSDIEAFF. CDR3 DNA: TGTGCCAGCAGTGATATTGAAGCTTTCTTT.

The CDR3 reads CAWGDRGLTGELFF. The CDR3 DNA sequence: TGTGCCTGGGGGGACAGGGGGCTGACCGGGGAGCTGTTTTTT. This chain links TRBV30 with TRBJ2-2; 12 nucleotides line up with TRBD1. This CDR3 contains 14 residues. The junction had 3 bases not matched to a gene; V was cut back by 5 bases and J by 5 bases. Germline V gene sequence: CDR1 GTSNPN, CDR2 SVGIG (reference sequence).

V gene TRBV5-4 combines with J gene TRBJ2-1; 8 bases align to TRBD1. CDR3 length equals 16 residues. Germline V CDR1 and CDR2: SGHNT, YYREEE (reference sequence). V lost 0 bases, J lost 4 bases, and 6 bases stayed unmatched. CDR3 DNA sequence: TGTGCCAGCAGCTTGGACCCGGGACAGGCATACAATGAGCAGTTCTTC. Translating it yields CASSLDPGQAYNEQFF. Supplemented by reference TRBV5-4 and TRBJ2-1, the full variable domain reads ETGVTQSPTHLIKTRGQQVTLRCSSQSGHNTVSWYQQALGQGPQFIFQYYREEENGRGNFPPRFSGLQFPNYSSELNVNALELDDSALYLCASSLDPGQAYNEQFFGPGTRLTVL.